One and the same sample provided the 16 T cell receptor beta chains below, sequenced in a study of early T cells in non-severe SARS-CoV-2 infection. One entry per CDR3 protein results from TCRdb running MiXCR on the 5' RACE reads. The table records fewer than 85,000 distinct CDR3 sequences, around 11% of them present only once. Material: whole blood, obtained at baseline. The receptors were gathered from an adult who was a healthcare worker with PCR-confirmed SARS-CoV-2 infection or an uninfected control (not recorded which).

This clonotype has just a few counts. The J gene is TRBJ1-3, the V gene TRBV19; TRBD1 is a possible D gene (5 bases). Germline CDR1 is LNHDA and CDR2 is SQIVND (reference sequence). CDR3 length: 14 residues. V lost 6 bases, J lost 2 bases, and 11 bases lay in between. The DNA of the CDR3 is TGTGCCAGTAGGCCCGGGGGGACTGGAAACACCATATATTTT. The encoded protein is CASRPGGTGNTIYF.

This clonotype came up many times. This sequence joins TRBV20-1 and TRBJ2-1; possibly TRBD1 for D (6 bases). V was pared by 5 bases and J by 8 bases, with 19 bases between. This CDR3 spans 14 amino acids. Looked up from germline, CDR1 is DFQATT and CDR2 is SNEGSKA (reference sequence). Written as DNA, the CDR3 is TGCAGTGCTCGCCGCAGGGGCCGTTTTGATGAGCAGTTCTTC. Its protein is CSARRRGRFDEQFF.

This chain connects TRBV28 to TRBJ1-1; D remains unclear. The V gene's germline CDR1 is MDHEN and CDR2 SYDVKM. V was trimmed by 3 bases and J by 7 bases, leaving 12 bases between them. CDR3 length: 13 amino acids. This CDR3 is CASSLEGNSEAFF. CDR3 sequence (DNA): TGTGCCAGCAGTTTGGAAGGGAATAGTGAAGCTTTCTTT.

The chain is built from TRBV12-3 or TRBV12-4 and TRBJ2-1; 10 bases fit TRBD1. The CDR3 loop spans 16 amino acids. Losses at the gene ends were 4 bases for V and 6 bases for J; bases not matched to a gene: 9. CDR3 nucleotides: TGTGCCAGCAGTTGGGACAGGGGTGGTCTGGGCAATGAGCAGTTCTTC. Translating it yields CASSWDRGGLGNEQFF.

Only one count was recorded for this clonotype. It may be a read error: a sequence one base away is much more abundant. The CDR3 DNA follows: TGCAGTGTGGCAGGGGACTTGGCTTTCTTT. It encodes CSVAGDLAFF. J is TRBJ1-1 and V is TRBV20-1; possibly TRBD1 for D (6 bases). Per the germline V gene, CDR1 is DFQATT and CDR2 is SNEGSKA (reference sequence). V was trimmed by 7 bases and J by 11 bases, leaving 14 bases between them. The CDR3 is 10 amino acids.

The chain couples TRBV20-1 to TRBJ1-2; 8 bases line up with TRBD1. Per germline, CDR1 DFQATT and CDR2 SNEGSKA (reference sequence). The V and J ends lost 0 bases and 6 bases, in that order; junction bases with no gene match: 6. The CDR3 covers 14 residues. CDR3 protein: CSARDLTGGHGYTF. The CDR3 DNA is TGCAGTGCTAGAGATCTTACAGGGGGACATGGCTACACCTTC.

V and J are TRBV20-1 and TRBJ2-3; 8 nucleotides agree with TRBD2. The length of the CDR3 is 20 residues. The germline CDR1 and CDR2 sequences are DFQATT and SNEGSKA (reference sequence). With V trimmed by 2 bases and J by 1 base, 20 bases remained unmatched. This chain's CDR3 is CSARLTIQRGSSGRTDTQYF. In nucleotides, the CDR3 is TGCAGTGCTAGATTAACCATCCAGCGGGGGTCCTCAGGGCGCACAGATACGCAGTATTTT.

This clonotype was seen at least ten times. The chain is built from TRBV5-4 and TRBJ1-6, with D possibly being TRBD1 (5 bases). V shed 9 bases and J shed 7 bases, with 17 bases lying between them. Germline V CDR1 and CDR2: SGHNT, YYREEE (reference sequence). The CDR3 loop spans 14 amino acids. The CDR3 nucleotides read TGTGCCACATCCGGGGGTACGGGGAATTCACCCCTCCACTTT. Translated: CATSGGTGNSPLHF.

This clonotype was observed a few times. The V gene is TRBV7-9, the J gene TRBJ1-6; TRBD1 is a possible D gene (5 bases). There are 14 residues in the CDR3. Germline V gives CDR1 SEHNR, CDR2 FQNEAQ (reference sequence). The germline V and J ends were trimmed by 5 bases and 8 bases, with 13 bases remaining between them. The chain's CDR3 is CASSGTWGDSPLHF. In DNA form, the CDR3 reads TGTGCCAGCAGCGGGACTTGGGGCGATTCACCCCTCCACTTT.

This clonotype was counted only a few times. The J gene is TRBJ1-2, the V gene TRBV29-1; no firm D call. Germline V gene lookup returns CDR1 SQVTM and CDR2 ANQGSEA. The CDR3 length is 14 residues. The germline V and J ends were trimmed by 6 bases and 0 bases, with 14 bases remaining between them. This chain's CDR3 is CSVAGVLTNYGYTF. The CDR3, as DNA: TGCAGCGTCGCGGGAGTCCTTACTAACTATGGCTACACCTTC.

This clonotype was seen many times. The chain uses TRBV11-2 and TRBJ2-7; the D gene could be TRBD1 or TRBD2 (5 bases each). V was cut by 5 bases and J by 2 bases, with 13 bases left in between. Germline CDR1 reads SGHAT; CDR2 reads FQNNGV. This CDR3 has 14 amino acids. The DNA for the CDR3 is TGTGCCAGCAGCGCCCGAGGGGTGGCCTACGAGCAGTACTTC. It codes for CASSARGVAYEQYF.

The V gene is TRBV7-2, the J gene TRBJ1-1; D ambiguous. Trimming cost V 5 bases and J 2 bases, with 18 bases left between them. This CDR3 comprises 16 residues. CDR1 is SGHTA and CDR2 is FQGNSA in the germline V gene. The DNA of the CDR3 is TGTGCCAGCAGCCCCCGACCATTGGTGTTAAACACTGAAGCTTTCTTT. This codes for CASSPRPLVLNTEAFF.

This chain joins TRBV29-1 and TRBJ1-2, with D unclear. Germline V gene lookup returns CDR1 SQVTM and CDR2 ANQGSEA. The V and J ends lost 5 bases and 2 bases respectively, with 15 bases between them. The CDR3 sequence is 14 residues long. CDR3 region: CSVHSDGRNYGYTF. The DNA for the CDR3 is TGCAGCGTTCATTCAGACGGACGAAACTATGGCTACACCTTC. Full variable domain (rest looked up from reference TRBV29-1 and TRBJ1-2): SAVISQKPSRDICQRGTSLTIQCQVDSQVTMMFWYRQQPGQSLTLIATANQGSEATYESGFVIDKFPISRPNLTFSTLTVSNMSPEDSSIYLCSVHSDGRNYGYTFGSGTRLTVV.

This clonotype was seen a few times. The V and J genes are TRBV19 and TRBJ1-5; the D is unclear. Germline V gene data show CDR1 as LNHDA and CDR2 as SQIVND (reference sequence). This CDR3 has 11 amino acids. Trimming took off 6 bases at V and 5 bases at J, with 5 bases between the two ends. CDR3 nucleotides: TGTGCCAGTAGCAGCGATCAGCCCCAGCATTTT. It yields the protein CASSSDQPQHF.

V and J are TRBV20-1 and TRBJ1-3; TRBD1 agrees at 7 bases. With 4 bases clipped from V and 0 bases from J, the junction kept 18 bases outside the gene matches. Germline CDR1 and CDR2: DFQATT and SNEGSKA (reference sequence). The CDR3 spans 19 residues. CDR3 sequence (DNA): TGCAGTGCTACCCCCCCCGGGACAGTTCCTCCTTACTCTGGAAACACCATATATTTT. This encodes CSATPPGTVPPYSGNTIYF.

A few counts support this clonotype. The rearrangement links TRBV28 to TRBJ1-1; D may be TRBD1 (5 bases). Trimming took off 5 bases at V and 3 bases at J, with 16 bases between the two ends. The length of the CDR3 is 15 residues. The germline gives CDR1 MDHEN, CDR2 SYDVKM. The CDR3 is CASSLPGSGHTEAFF. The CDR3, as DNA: TGTGCCAGCAGTCTTCCCGGGTCGGGGCACACTGAAGCTTTCTTT. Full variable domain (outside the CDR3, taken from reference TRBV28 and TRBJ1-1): DVKVTQSSRYLVKRTGEKVFLECVQDMDHENMFWYRQDPGLGLRLIYFSYDVKMKEKGDIPEGYSVSREKKERFSLILESASTNQTSMYLCASSLPGSGHTEAFFGQGTRLTVV.